What follows are 6 T cell receptor beta chains derived from one specimen sequenced in a study of beta chain features in type 1 diabetes. Since all of the isolated RNA was reverse transcribed, expressed TCRB transcripts were what got sequenced. Here immunoSEQ multiplex PCR was the method, and the copy in TCRdb shows in-frame clones only, minus some. This sample carries 850,000 to 900,000 clones, roughly a sixth of them seen once, and the ten largest clones take about 0.02%. The sequenced sample consisted of naive CD4+ T cells from blood. Every receptor here comes from a woman aged 18-29 years in good health.

There are a few counts of this clone. V and J are TRBV28 and TRBJ1-2; no reliable D call. Germline V gene lookup returns CDR1 MDHEN and CDR2 SYDVKM. The CDR3 sequence is 11 residues long. Trimming took off 5 bases at V and 6 bases at J, with 7 bases between the two ends. In DNA, the CDR3 is TGTGCCAGCAGTCGGAGAGATGGCTACACCTTC. It specifies CASSRRDGYTF.

The chain couples TRBV27 to TRBJ2-7, with TRBD2 as a possible D gene (6 bases). V lost 5 bases and J 4 bases, leaving 30 bases between the germline ends. Germline V gives CDR1 MNHEY, CDR2 SMNVEV (reference sequence). The CDR3 runs 19 residues. This CDR3 is CASSPGIDLVFGGRYEQYF. The CDR3 nucleotides read TGTGCCAGCAGTCCTGGAATCGACCTAGTATTCGGAGGGAGGTACGAGCAGTACTTC.

The sample holds a few counts of this clone. V is TRBV7-9 and J is TRBJ2-1; D not resolved. Germline CDR1 reads SEHNR; CDR2 reads FQNEAQ (reference sequence). The CDR3 runs to 16 residues. The V gene lost 3 bases and the J gene lost 8 bases, with 20 bases spanning the gap. The CDR3 sequence is CASSFYRATFRDEQFF. DNA for the CDR3: TGTGCCAGCAGCTTTTACCGGGCAACTTTCCGGGATGAGCAGTTCTTC.

The chain combines TRBV7-2 with TRBJ2-2, with 9 bases identical to TRBD2. V dropped 2 bases and J dropped 4; count of bases not matched to a gene: 5. Germline lookup yields CDR1 SGHTA and CDR2 FQGNSA. The CDR3 loop spans 16 amino acids. As DNA, the CDR3 is TGTGCCAGCAGCTTACTAGCGGGAAGCCTCACCGGGGAGCTGTTTTTT. Translated: CASSLLAGSLTGELFF.

The chain carries TRBV29-1 and TRBJ2-1; 10 bases map to TRBD2. Germline lookup yields CDR1 SQVTM and CDR2 ANQGSEA. This CDR3 region has 16 residues. Trimming removed 5 bases from V and 4 bases from J; junction bases left unmatched: 11. CDR3 residues: CSVRPRTSGVYNEQFF. In DNA form, the CDR3 reads TGCAGCGTTCGGCCCCGGACTAGCGGAGTTTACAATGAGCAGTTCTTC.

This clone was counted a few times. This chain uses TRBV7-9 with TRBJ1-2; D is undetermined. Germline V gives CDR1 SEHNR, CDR2 FQNEAQ (reference sequence). V lost 5 bases and J lost 4, with 11 bases in between. The CDR3 spans 13 residues. Here the CDR3 DNA reads TGTGCCAGCAGCCGGGTACAGATCTATGGCTACACCTTC. It codes for CASSRVQIYGYTF.